The rows below give T cell receptor beta chains drawn from one sample of a study of brain metastases from non-small cell lung cancer. Sequencing was performed with immunoSEQ multiplex PCR; in TCRdb, only in-frame clones are kept and a portion is missing. The table records approximately 3,000 clones, roughly four fifths of them present only once. Input material: primary lung tumor tissue. These receptors came from a donor older than 35 with non-small cell lung cancer. The CDR3 runs from the conserved cysteine through the conserved F or W.

TRBV18	CASSPGTEVGEQYF
TRBV7-8	CASSLRGGDTEAFF
TRBV12-3/TRBV12-4	CASSLAGTETQYF
TRBV7-9	CASSSSWAQNYGYTF
TRBV24-1	CATSDTGTGASGANVLTF
TRBV15	CATSRGYQNTEAFF
TRBV4-2	CASSQESGLGGLGWEKLFF
TRBV10-3	CAISEARIADTQYF
TRBV7-8	CASSPRDRGQFF
TRBV29-1	CSVAPGINEKLFF
TRBV6-5	CASGTQGTQHF
TRBV5-6	CASDLASQSRANVLTF
TRBV7-8	CASSSDQLTDTQYF
TRBV6-2/TRBV6-3	CASSYFQRGYTF
TRBV5-1	CASSLSPGNTEAFF
TRBV6-2/TRBV6-3	CASSYSPTGEQYF
TRBV6-5	CASSYSRRFEGYGYTF
TRBV9	CASSVAMAITDTQYF
TRBV27	CASSLYWDTEAFF
TRBV7-3	CASPYGDSGGPPYTGELFF
TRBV7-2	CASSFTSGEVTQYF
TRBV9	CASSEGQNSPLHF
TRBV5-1	CASSSGLAGGPTDTQYF
TRBV29-1	CSVEEDSAGNTIYF
TRBV28	CASSPGLIDYGYTF
TRBV6-6	CASRSTGVVSDTQYF
TRBV6-5	CASSWDREKLFF
TRBV7-9	CASSQLAGLETQYF
TRBV6-2/TRBV6-3	CASSEIAYGYTF
TRBV6-6	CASRLTGDNQPQHF
TRBV6-5	CASSRGQGINSPLHF
TRBV10-2	CASSPGQKGSPLHF
TRBV7-8	CASSLEGDNTEAFF
TRBV4-1	CASSTRTENSSLHF
TRBV5-1	CASSLLSPGQGGFGNTIYF
TRBV7-9	CASSLGGQGKADTQYF
TRBV5-1	CANSLTGQGSEAFF
TRBV9	CASSVHQTGGTEAFF
TRBV5-1	CASSFGDTEAFF
TRBV27	CASSHPTLTGVTGELFF
TRBV9	CASSVGVGNYNEQFF
TRBV4-1	CASSQEGGSSYEQYF
TRBV4-2	CASSQASGGAEDTQYF
TRBV28	CASSLGTLPQHF
TRBV12-3/TRBV12-4	CASSLPGIGALHF
TRBV10-3	CAISTGDTQYF
TRBV6-1	CASSEPTPLRVGQFF
TRBV27	CASSFRDRTSGYTF
TRBV9	CASSGSGTGDYGYTF
TRBV6-5	CASSLEPTNTGELFF
TRBV29-1	CSAADGEKPQHF
TRBV9	CASSAGQGRYEQYF
TRBV4-1	CASSPARGTSTDTQYF
TRBV24-1	CATSGTWDGYTF
TRBV29-1	CSAEGQGGTEAFF